This T cell receptor beta chain stems from a study of shared clonotypes between healthy human individuals. Genomic DNA (from each subset) was split evenly across several immunoSEQ plates. Sequencing used immunoSEQ multiplex PCR; TCRdb keeps in-frame clones, though not all of them. The data contain 450,000 to 650,000 clones, roughly 72% of them singletons. To note about this clone: One end of the junction is discordant with germline, which a read error may explain.

The CDR3 sequence is 9 residues long. Per the germline V gene, CDR1 is SSHAT and CDR2 is FNYEAQ (reference sequence). The TCR comes from a woman aged 40 to 50 in good health. Some clones in this sample may be carry-over from other donors' samples. Material: PBMCs. The rearrangement joins TRBV7-7 to TRBJ2-7, with D possibly TRBD1 on 6 matching bases. The CDR3 here is CASSPEDRF. The CDR3 DNA follows: TGTGCCAGCAGCCCAGAGGACAGATTC.